The 23 T cell receptor beta chains reported below all come from one sample, sequenced in a study of shared clonotypes between healthy human individuals. Assay: immunoSEQ multiplex PCR; the TCRdb copy retains only in-frame clones and omits some. The data show millions of clones, 85% to 95% seen once. Sequences were obtained from naive CD4+ T cells sorted from blood. The subset was: CD45RA+ positively selected. The receptor set was obtained from a young man in good health.

This rearrangement joins TRBV29-1 to TRBJ2-2; 7 positions match TRBD1. The V gene end was trimmed by 2 bases and the J gene end by 5 bases; junction bases not matched to a gene: 8. The length of the CDR3 is 15 residues. The germline gives CDR1 SQVTM, CDR2 ANQGSEA. The CDR3 region has the DNA TGCAGCGTTGAAAGGGGGACAGCAAAGACCGGGGAGCTGTTTTTT. Its protein product is CSVERGTAKTGELFF.

The gene calls are TRBV6-6 and TRBJ1-5; 7 bases agree with TRBD1. The V and J ends lost 10 bases and 4 bases, in that order; junction bases with no gene match: 13. The germline gives CDR1 MNHNY, CDR2 SVGAGI (reference sequence). This CDR3 is built from 15 residues. The CDR3 DNA sequence: TGTGCCACCCACCCCCAGGACAGGCGAAATCAGCCCCAGCATTTT. Its translation: CATHPQDRRNQPQHF.

This chain uses TRBV14 with TRBJ2-7; 8 bases are a match to TRBD1. CDR3 size: 18 residues. Germline CDR1 SGHDN, CDR2 FVKESK. The J segment lost 1 base and the V segment lost 5 bases, leaving 16 bases of the junction unmatched. The CDR3 sequence: CASSYKKPSRQGSYEQYF. The CDR3, as DNA: TGTGCCAGCAGCTATAAAAAGCCTTCGAGACAGGGGTCCTACGAGCAGTACTTC.

As for this clone: The same CDR3 also results from other DNA sequences found in this sample. The chain carries TRBV4-1 and TRBJ2-7; no clear D gene. The germline V and J ends were trimmed by 0 bases and 0 bases, with 9 bases remaining between them. This CDR3 has 15 amino acids. CDR1 is MGHRA and CDR2 is YSYEKL in the germline V gene. CDR3 amino acids: CASSQDRLSSYEQYF. The CDR3 DNA reads as TGCGCCAGCAGCCAAGACCGGTTGAGCTCCTACGAGCAGTACTTC.

This chain links TRBV25-1 with TRBJ2-6; maybe TRBD1 (6 bases). Trimming removed 4 bases at V and 0 bases at J, with 13 bases between. Germline V gene lookup returns CDR1 MGHDK and CDR2 SYGVNS. There are 17 residues in the CDR3. Written as DNA, the CDR3 is TGTGCCAGCAGTGCGCAGGGGTATATCTCTGGGGCCAACGTCCTGACTTTC. The encoded protein is CASSAQGYISGANVLTF.

Details on this clone: Other DNA sequences from this sample encode an identical CDR3 as well. The chain uses TRBV6-1 and TRBJ1-5; D is perhaps TRBD1 (6 bases). Germline assignment: CDR1 MNHNS and CDR2 SASEGT. The length of the CDR3 is 15 residues. With 2 bases removed from V and 1 base from J, the gap between germline ends came to 9 bases. CDR3 loop: CASSETGGSNQPQHF. The DNA of the CDR3 is TGTGCCAGCAGTGAAACGGGGGGCAGCAATCAGCCCCAGCATTTT.

The rearrangement joins TRBV29-1 to TRBJ2-1; D uncertain. Germline CDR1 SQVTM, CDR2 ANQGSEA. V lost 8 bases and J 1 base, leaving 12 bases between the germline ends. This CDR3 spans 13 amino acids. The CDR3 nucleotides are TGCAGCCACGTTGCAAGGTCCTACAATGAGCAGTTCTTC. This encodes CSHVARSYNEQFF.

This clone was recorded only once. The chain links TRBV6-1 to TRBJ2-4; a possible D gene is TRBD2 (6 bases). Trimming removed 2 bases from V and 3 bases from J, with 14 bases in between. Germline V gives CDR1 MNHNS, CDR2 SASEGT. CDR3 length: 16 amino acids. The CDR3 region has the DNA TGTGCCAGCAGTGAATTAAGTCAGGGAGGCAAAAACATTCAGTACTTC. It specifies CASSELSQGGKNIQYF.

This CDR3 reads CASSLGGTDSSSGNTIYF. CDR3 nucleotides: TGCGCCAGCAGCTTGGGAGGGACAGACAGTTCCTCTGGAAACACCATATATTTT. The chain is built from TRBV5-1 and TRBJ1-3, with 7 bases fitting TRBD1. The trim removed 0 bases at V and 0 bases at J, leaving 9 bases unmatched. The CDR3 is 18 residues long. CDR1 SGHRS and CDR2 YFSETQ come from the germline V gene.

About this clone: Other DNA sequences from this sample encode an identical CDR3 as well. This rearrangement joins TRBV7-9 to TRBJ2-5; D is ambiguous. CDR3 length: 13 residues. V was trimmed by 1 base and J by 3 bases, leaving 6 bases between them. Germline V gene data show CDR1 as SEHNR and CDR2 as FQNEAQ (reference sequence). The CDR3 nucleotides are TGTGCCAGCAGCTTAGATGGTAAAGAGACCCAGTACTTC. It specifies CASSLDGKETQYF.

The V call is TRBV28, the J call TRBJ1-6; 8 nucleotides match TRBD1. This CDR3 region has 16 residues. CDR1 is MDHEN, CDR2 SYDVKM, per germline. After removal of 6 bases from V and 0 bases from J, the junction contained 4 bases not matched to a gene. CDR3 residues: CASSPTGDSYNSPLHF. Here the CDR3 DNA reads TGTGCCAGCAGCCCGACAGGGGACTCCTATAATTCACCCCTCCACTTT.

The rearrangement joins TRBV7-3 to TRBJ2-3; D not certain. The CDR3 is made up of 13 amino acids. Germline V gives CDR1 SGHTA, CDR2 FQGTGA. The V and J ends lost 0 bases and 4 bases respectively, with 5 bases between them. The CDR3 reads CASSLTPSDTQYF. Here the CDR3 DNA reads TGTGCCAGCAGCTTAACGCCGTCAGATACGCAGTATTTT. The full variable domain, its missing parts supplied by reference TRBV7-3 and TRBJ2-3, is GAGVSQTPSNKVTEKGKYVELRCDPISGHTALYWYRQSLGQGPEFLIYFQGTGAADDSGLPNDRFFAVRPEGSVSTLKIQRTERGDSAVYLCASSLTPSDTQYFGPGTRLTVL.

This rearrangement joins TRBV18 to TRBJ2-1; weak D call: TRBD2 (5 bases). Germline values: CDR1 KGHSH, CDR2 LQKENI. Deletions cut 3 bases from V and 0 bases from J, with 15 bases between. CDR3 length: 17 residues. CDR3 region: CASSPQLSVSSYNEQFF. Written as DNA, the CDR3 is TGTGCCAGCTCACCTCAGCTTAGCGTAAGCTCCTACAATGAGCAGTTCTTC.

The chain joins TRBV10-3 to TRBJ2-3; D remains ambiguous. Germline values: CDR1 ENHRY, CDR2 SYGVKD. The CDR3 runs 14 residues. V was pared by 5 bases and J by 3 bases, with 12 bases between. CDR3 in DNA: TGTGCCATCAGTTTACGTAGTGGGACAGATACGCAGTATTTT. It encodes CAISLRSGTDTQYF.

This sequence joins TRBV7-8 and TRBJ1-4; the D gene is possibly TRBD1 (5 bases). This CDR3 comprises 17 residues. Germline V gene data show CDR1 as SGHVS and CDR2 as FQNEAQ. Trimming stripped 5 bases from V and 0 bases from J, with 16 bases between. In nucleotides, the CDR3 is TGTGCCAGCAGCCCGCGGTCAGGGCTTGCAACTAATGAAAAACTGTTTTTT. It encodes CASSPRSGLATNEKLFF. Complete variable domain (other parts from reference TRBV7-8 and TRBJ1-4): GAGVSQSPRYKVAKRGQDVALRCDPISGHVSLFWYQQALGQGPEFLTYFQNEAQLDKSGLPSDRFFAERPEGSVSTLKIQRTQQEDSAVYLCASSPRSGLATNEKLFFGSGTQLSVL.

The J gene is TRBJ2-2, the V gene TRBV10-3; a weak D match, TRBD2 (6 bases). The length of the CDR3 is 14 residues. Trimming removed 7 bases from V and 2 bases from J, with 11 bases in between. Per the germline V gene, CDR1 is ENHRY and CDR2 is SYGVKD. CDR3 in amino acids: CAITGGANTGELFF. CDR3 bases: TGTGCCATCACAGGCGGGGCCAACACCGGGGAGCTGTTTTTT.

As for this clone: This may stem from a read error, because a much larger clone lies one nucleotide away. CDR3 sequence (DNA): TGTGCCAGCAGCTTAAATCCACCCCTCCACTTT. It translates to CASSLNPPLHF. This chain links TRBV11-2 with TRBJ1-6, with D unclear. This CDR3 comprises 11 residues. Germline loops: CDR1 SGHAT, CDR2 FQNNGV. Trimming took off 2 bases at V and 11 bases at J, with 4 bases between the two ends.

The V gene is TRBV29-1, the J gene TRBJ2-1; D is undetermined. Trimming took off 3 bases at V and 6 bases at J, with 12 bases between the two ends. CDR1 SQVTM and CDR2 ANQGSEA come from the germline V gene. The CDR3 spans 13 residues. The CDR3 reads CSVDRISTNEQFF. For the CDR3, the DNA is TGCAGCGTTGATAGGATTTCGACCAATGAGCAGTTCTTC.

The V and J genes are TRBV7-9 and TRBJ2-7, with 8 bases matching TRBD2. Germline V lookup: CDR1 SEHNR, CDR2 FQNEAQ (reference sequence). J lost 6 bases, V lost 6 bases, and 19 bases had no gene match. The CDR3 covers 17 residues. The CDR3 loop reads CASSPISGTALKGEQYF. The CDR3 nucleotides are TGTGCCAGCAGTCCAATTAGCGGGACCGCCCTAAAAGGCGAGCAGTACTTC.

Comments on this clone: The sample contains more than one DNA sequence encoding this CDR3. The V and J genes are TRBV6-5 and TRBJ2-7, with unresolved D. V lost 5 bases and J lost 2, with 10 bases in between. Looked up from germline, CDR1 is MNHEY and CDR2 is SVGAGI. This CDR3 region has 13 residues. CDR3 bases: TGTGCCAGCAGTAGGACGGTAACCTACGAGCAGTACTTC. Translating gives CASSRTVTYEQYF.

The V and J genes are TRBV7-2 and TRBJ2-7, with no clear D. Per germline, CDR1 SGHTA and CDR2 FQGNSA. V was clipped by 5 bases and J by 6 bases, with 11 bases between them. This CDR3 contains 12 residues. CDR3 DNA sequence: TGTGCCAGCAGCGCCCTCGGTAGCGAGCAGTACTTC. Its translation: CASSALGSEQYF.

This chain joins TRBV7-9 and TRBJ1-2; 9 bases match TRBD1. CDR3 length: 15 amino acids. CDR1 and CDR2 from the germline V gene are SEHNR and FQNEAQ (reference sequence). Germline trimming cut 6 bases from V and 4 bases from J; bases unmatched to any gene: 9. CDR3 DNA: TGTGCCAGCAGTACAGCCGGGGACAGGGTCTATGGCTACACCTTC. Amino acid sequence: CASSTAGDRVYGYTF.

This chain connects TRBV2 to TRBJ2-7; 7 bases are shared with TRBD1. This CDR3 has 15 amino acids. Germline lookup yields CDR1 SNHLY and CDR2 FYNNEI. V dropped 7 bases and J dropped 4; count of bases not matched to a gene: 13. CDR3 bases: TGTGCCAGCATGGGTCCCCGGGACAGTATATACGAGCAGTACTTC. It specifies CASMGPRDSIYEQYF.